The 27 T cell receptor beta chains in this list originate from one sample, sequenced in a study of cytomegalovirus exposure and HLA in healthy donors. In the PCR, 60 Vbeta and 13 Jbeta primers were used. TCRdb's table, derived via immunoSEQ multiplex PCR, lists solely in-frame clones and lacks some. Here the sample spans around 170,000 clones, about four fifths being singletons. The material sequenced was PBMCs. Receptors were obtained from a woman between 50 and 59 years old in good health and CMV-seropositive.

The V gene is TRBV2, the J gene TRBJ2-5; TRBD1 aligns across 7 bases. Trimming removed 7 bases from V and 1 base from J; junction bases left unmatched: 3. The CDR3 runs to 13 residues. Germline V gene sequence: CDR1 SNHLY, CDR2 FYNNEI. The CDR3, as DNA: TGTGCCAGCATCCGACAGGGCCAAGAGACCCAGTACTTC. Protein: CASIRQGQETQYF.

This clone was recorded a few times. The CDR3 loop is CASSPGTGGYSNQPQHF. CDR3 DNA sequence: TGTGCCAGCAGTCCAGGGACAGGGGGGTATAGCAATCAGCCCCAGCATTTT. The chain carries TRBV27 and TRBJ1-5; 11 bases fit TRBD1. CDR3 length: 17 residues. Unmatched junction bases numbered 6, after V lost 5 bases and J lost 0 bases. The germline V gene encodes CDR1 MNHEY and CDR2 SMNVEV (reference sequence).

In regard to this clone: The junction differs from germline at one of its ends, possibly a read error. This chain joins TRBV5-1 and TRBJ1-3; 9 nucleotides line up with TRBD1. Germline loops: CDR1 SGHRS, CDR2 YFSETQ. There are 17 residues in the CDR3. In DNA form, the CDR3 reads TGCGCCAGCAGCTCAGGGGGTACAGGGGGCTCTGGAGACACCATATATTTT. Translating it yields CASSSGGTGGSGDTIYF.

The CDR3 coding sequence is TGTGCCAGTAGTATGGGGAGGGTCGGAGGAAATCAGCCCCAGCATTTT. It yields the protein CASSMGRVGGNQPQHF. J is TRBJ1-5 and V is TRBV19; unclear D gene. This CDR3 comprises 16 residues. V was pared by 3 bases and J by 4 bases, with 16 bases between. Per the germline V gene, CDR1 is LNHDA and CDR2 is SQIVND (reference sequence).

This rearrangement joins TRBV5-8 to TRBJ2-3; unclear D gene. Germline loops: CDR1 SGHTS, CDR2 YDEGEE. V was clipped by 2 bases and J by 1 base, with 5 bases between them. The CDR3 totals 13 residues. In nucleotides, the CDR3 is TGTGCCAGCAGCTTACAAGGCACAGATACGCAGTATTTT. Its translation is CASSLQGTDTQYF.

The CDR3 region has the DNA TGTGCCAGCAGCGCCAGTAGCAATTCACCCCTCCACTTT. Protein sequence: CASSASSNSPLHF. This chain links TRBV9 with TRBJ1-6; no reliable D call. V dropped 3 bases and J dropped 7 bases, with 8 bases sitting between them. CDR1 is SGDLS and CDR2 is YYNGEE in the germline V gene. The length of the CDR3 is 13 residues.

J is TRBJ2-5 and V is TRBV9; TRBD1 matches 10 bases. Judging by the DNA end, TRBJ2-7 fits better; the J call may be wrong. The germline gives CDR1 SGDLS, CDR2 YYNGEE. The CDR3 runs to 16 residues. The CDR3 bases are TGTGCCAGCAGCGTAGAGGTGACAGGGGGCGCCTACGAGCAGTACTTC. Amino acids: CASSVEVTGGAYEQYF.

V gene TRBV5-5 combines with J gene TRBJ2-7; D may be TRBD1 (6 bases). This CDR3 spans 13 amino acids. Germline values: CDR1 SGHKS, CDR2 YYEKEE (reference sequence). V was shortened by 4 bases and J by 2 bases, with 10 bases between the two germline ends. The CDR3 protein is CASSTTGPYEQYF. The CDR3 DNA follows: TGTGCCAGCAGCACGACAGGTCCCTACGAGCAGTACTTC.

V gene TRBV6-5 combines with J gene TRBJ2-1, with a tentative D call TRBD2 (5 bases). Trimming stripped 2 bases from V and 1 base from J, with 9 bases between. The CDR3 extends over 15 amino acids. Germline CDR1 is MNHEY and CDR2 is SVGAGI. The DNA of the CDR3 is TGTGCCAGCAGTTACACGCGGGCTTCCTACAATGAGCAGTTCTTC. Translating gives CASSYTRASYNEQFF.

The chain employs TRBV5-6 and TRBJ2-3; D may be TRBD2 (5 bases). Germline values: CDR1 SGHDT, CDR2 YYEEEE. The CDR3 loop spans 14 amino acids. The V gene lost 4 bases and the J gene lost 6 bases, with 15 bases spanning the gap. CDR3 nucleotides: TGTGCCAGCAGCCGTAGTAGTTCGGGGGATACGCAGTATTTT. Translating it yields CASSRSSSGDTQYF.

The CDR3 protein is CASSEGPSGAREQYF. CDR3 nucleotides: TGTGCCAGCAGTGAAGGCCCTAGCGGGGCAAGGGAGCAGTACTTC. The J gene is TRBJ2-7, the V gene TRBV6-1; 9 positions agree with TRBD2. The germline CDR1 and CDR2 sequences are MNHNS and SASEGT. The V segment lost 1 base and the J segment 7 bases; nucleotides outside the gene matches: 8. CDR3 size: 15 residues.

The gene calls are TRBV7-9 and TRBJ1-1, with 10 bases that match TRBD1. CDR1 and CDR2 (germline): SEHNR, FQNEAQ (reference sequence). V lost 4 bases to trimming and J lost 11 bases; unmatched junction nucleotides: 7. This CDR3 contains 13 residues. CDR3 region: CASSSDRGALAFF. The CDR3 DNA reads as TGTGCCAGCAGCTCGGACAGGGGGGCATTGGCTTTCTTT.

V gene TRBV19 combines with J gene TRBJ1-1; D gene ambiguous. Germline CDR1 is LNHDA and CDR2 is SQIVND (reference sequence). V gave up 3 bases and J gave up 10 bases, with 12 bases separating them. This CDR3 has 12 amino acids. CDR3 nucleotide sequence: TGTGCCAGTAGTATTGATCCGGGTCCAGCTTTCTTT. Protein product: CASSIDPGPAFF.

The rearrangement joins TRBV7-3 to TRBJ2-3, with 11 bases identical to TRBD2. This CDR3 is 18 amino acids long. CDR1 is SGHTA and CDR2 is FQGTGA in the germline V gene. Trimming took 4 bases from V and 6 from J; bases not matched to a gene: 15. CDR3 coding DNA: TGTGCCAGCAGCTACATACCAATTAGCGGGGGGGCCAAGGATACGCAGTATTTT. Translating it yields CASSYIPISGGAKDTQYF.

CDR3 coding DNA: TGTGCCAGCAGCTTAGATGGGCGTGGAGAGACCCAGTACTTC. Translating it yields CASSLDGRGETQYF. The gene calls are TRBV7-3 and TRBJ2-5; D is undetermined. Trimming removed 2 bases from V and 4 bases from J, with 11 bases in between. The CDR3 sequence is 14 residues long. Germline loops: CDR1 SGHTA, CDR2 FQGTGA. The full variable domain, completed using reference TRBV7-3 and TRBJ2-5, is GAGVSQTPSNKVTEKGKYVELRCDPISGHTALYWYRQSLGQGPEFLIYFQGTGAADDSGLPNDRFFAVRPEGSVSTLKIQRTERGDSAVYLCASSLDGRGETQYFGPGTRLLVL.

The chain combines TRBV5-4 with TRBJ1-1; D gene ambiguous. Trimming left V 0 bases short and J 4 bases short, with 10 bases between. The CDR3 has 14 amino acids. From germline, CDR1 is SGHNT and CDR2 YYREEE (reference sequence). CDR3 nucleotide sequence: TGTGCCAGCAGCTTGGATGAGGCCCTCACTGAAGCTTTCTTT. Translated, it gives CASSLDEALTEAFF. The full variable domain, with the rest looked up from reference TRBV5-4 and TRBJ1-1, is ETGVTQSPTHLIKTRGQQVTLRCSSQSGHNTVSWYQQALGQGPQFIFQYYREEENGRGNFPPRFSGLQFPNYSSELNVNALELDDSALYLCASSLDEALTEAFFGQGTRLTVV.

DNA for the CDR3: TGTGCCAGCAGTCAACAGGGGCTCGGTGAAAAACTGTTTTTT. It specifies CASSQQGLGEKLFF. The genes are TRBV6-5 and TRBJ1-4; TRBD1 aligns across 7 bases. Germline V lookup: CDR1 MNHEY, CDR2 SVGAGI. J gave up 7 bases and V 5 bases, and 7 bases lay outside the gene matches. The CDR3 is 14 residues long.

V usage is TRBV6-5 and J usage is TRBJ2-5; 8 nucleotides agree with TRBD2. Germline values: CDR1 MNHEY, CDR2 SVGAGI. V trimming: 6 bases; J trimming: 5 bases; junction bases outside the gene matches: 5. This CDR3 spans 13 amino acids. This CDR3 is CASRRGGGETQYF. In DNA, the CDR3 is TGTGCCAGCAGACGGGGGGGCGGTGAGACCCAGTACTTC.

The chain uses TRBV7-8 and TRBJ2-5, with 9 bases matching TRBD1. The CDR3 contains 13 residues. In germline, CDR1 is SGHVS, CDR2 FQNEAQ. Trimming cost V 3 bases and J 4 bases; bases outside gene matches: 0. CDR3 sequence: CASSLDRGETQYF. CDR3 coding DNA: TGTGCCAGCAGCTTGGACAGGGGAGAGACCCAGTACTTC.

This clone was observed a single time. The chain employs TRBV6-6 and TRBJ1-2, with a tentative D call TRBD1 (6 bases). V dropped 6 bases and J dropped 5 bases, with 10 bases sitting between them. This CDR3 has 12 amino acids. CDR1 MNHNY and CDR2 SVGAGI come from the germline V gene (reference sequence). The CDR3 loop reads CASSKGQYGYTF. The CDR3 DNA reads TGTGCCAGCAGCAAAGGACAGTATGGCTACACCTTC.

This clone was found a few times. This specimen includes other DNA sequences encoding the same CDR3. The gene calls are TRBV6-1 and TRBJ1-1; D gene unclear. Looked up from germline, CDR1 is MNHNS and CDR2 is SASEGT. The ends were cut back, 6 bases at V and 1 base at J, with 6 bases in the middle. This CDR3 is 12 amino acids long. The CDR3 DNA is TGTGCCAGCAGCGCAGGGAACACTGAAGCTTTCTTT. Translation gives CASSAGNTEAFF.

This chain joins TRBV7-2 and TRBJ2-5, with D perhaps matching TRBD2 (5 bases). This CDR3 region has 13 residues. Germline CDR1 and CDR2: SGHTA and FQGNSA. The germline V and J ends were trimmed by 1 base and 5 bases, with 8 bases remaining between them. The CDR3 DNA sequence: TGTGCCAGCAGCTTAGGAGCGGACGAGACCCAGTACTTC. Translation gives CASSLGADETQYF.

This clone was seen once. This chain links TRBV7-8 with TRBJ2-7; D is ambiguous. There are 12 residues in the CDR3. Trimming took off 5 bases at V and 4 bases at J, with 9 bases between the two ends. Germline assignment: CDR1 SGHVS and CDR2 FQNEAQ. CDR3 nucleotide sequence: TGTGCCAGCAGCGTACTTATTTACGAGCAGTACTTC. Its protein product is CASSVLIYEQYF. Together with reference TRBV7-8 and TRBJ2-7, the CDR3 gives the full variable domain: GAGVSQSPRYKVAKRGQDVALRCDPISGHVSLFWYQQALGQGPEFLTYFQNEAQLDKSGLPSDRFFAERPEGSVSTLKIQRTQQEDSAVYLCASSVLIYEQYFGPGTRLTVT.

The V and J genes are TRBV5-1 and TRBJ2-1, with no clear D. From germline, CDR1 is SGHRS and CDR2 YFSETQ. The CDR3 contains 14 residues. Trimming shortened V by 0 bases and J by 5 bases, and 9 bases separated the two germline ends. The CDR3 coding sequence is TGCGCCAGCAGCTTGGGTTGGCAGGACAATGAGCAGTTCTTC. Its translation is CASSLGWQDNEQFF.

This clone was counted only a few times. The CDR3 loop is CAISESGGSGQPQHF. The DNA for the CDR3 is TGTGCCATCAGTGAATCAGGGGGGTCTGGTCAGCCCCAGCATTTT. The rearrangement links TRBV10-3 to TRBJ1-5; 7 positions agree with TRBD1. J lost 6 bases, V lost 3 bases, and 8 bases had no gene match. The CDR3 contains 15 residues. Germline V gives CDR1 ENHRY, CDR2 SYGVKD.

J is TRBJ1-6 and V is TRBV11-2; D possibly corresponds to TRBD1 (6 bases). The CDR3 runs to 14 residues. The germline CDR1 and CDR2 sequences are SGHAT and FQNNGV. V lost 5 bases and J lost 8, with 13 bases in between. The CDR3 DNA reads as TGTGCCAGCAGCGGGGGCAGGGTCCATTCACCCCTCCACTTT. Amino acid sequence: CASSGGRVHSPLHF.

The V and J genes are TRBV27 and TRBJ1-6; 8 bases agree with TRBD1. The CDR3 length is 19 residues. Germline V gives CDR1 MNHEY, CDR2 SMNVEV (reference sequence). Unmatched junction bases numbered 10, after V lost 1 base and J lost 2 bases. Here the CDR3 DNA reads TGTGCCAGCAGTTTATTTTTCGGACAGGGTAGGGCCTATAATTCACCCCTCCACTTT. Its translation: CASSLFFGQGRAYNSPLHF.